The clone carrying this TCR beta chain was picked up a small number of times. CDR3 length: 17 amino acids. V trimming: 0 bases; J trimming: 5 bases; junction bases outside the gene matches: 9. Germline V gene sequence: CDR1 LGHNA, CDR2 YNFKEQ. Pooled together were second doses at about 4 or about 12 weeks. Sequencing used immunoSEQ multiplex PCR; TCRdb keeps in-frame clones, though not all of them. The sample shows roughly 150,000 clones, 85% to 90% of them seen only once. The data originate from a study of T cell responses to AZD1222 COVID-19 vaccine. J is TRBJ2-2 and V is TRBV4-2; 7 bases fit TRBD2. This receptor was obtained from an adult who received the AZD1222 COVID-19 vaccine. Material: peripheral blood, obtained 28 days after the second AZD1222 dose. Written as DNA, the CDR3 is TGTGCCAGCAGCCAAGACAATAACGGGGGGATTACCGGGGAGCTGTTTTTT. It translates to CASSQDNNGGITGELFF.